The clone carrying this T cell receptor beta chain was found many times. Its cognate antigen is unknown. The sample is drawn from a study of CD8 T cells in ankylosing spondylitis. General observations from the study: Characteristic of ankylosing spondylitis blood, it appeared, was a TCR beta motif comprising several highly homologous variants.

Quantitative molecular-barcoded 5'-RACE generated the TCR beta libraries. MiXCR was run by TCRdb on the 5' RACE reads, yielding one entry per CDR3 protein. The sample shows about 390,000 distinct CDR3 sequences, approximately 20% of them seen only once. Germline V gene sequence: CDR1 DFQATT, CDR2 SNEGSKA (reference sequence). The junction had 8 bases not matched to a gene; V was cut back by 3 bases and J by 2 bases. This CDR3 has 16 residues. The sequenced material came from blood, either unsorted or a sorted T cell fraction (not recorded which). The rearrangement uses TRBV20-1 and TRBJ2-3; TRBD2 matches at 10 bases. This TCR derives from a male donor with ankylosing spondylitis. CDR3 in amino acids: CSARPRLAGFTDTQYF. The DNA for the CDR3 is TGCAGTGCTAGGCCTCGACTAGCGGGTTTCACAGATACGCAGTATTTT.